This T cell receptor beta chain is drawn from a study of long-term antiretroviral therapy in people with HIV. Study findings and constraints: Blood collection from about 2004 to 2017 possibly occurred under older ART regimens. Diversity went up after ART and still fell short of transplant donor controls.

In regard to this clone: Its antigen is as yet unknown.

With survey level as its setting, the immunoSEQ assay was v3.0. Some clones are missing from TCRdb's copy, which holds only in-frame ones; the method was immunoSEQ multiplex PCR. The sample records 20,000 to 30,000 clones, around 83% being singletons. There was at least one pre-ART PBMC sample for each donor, plus at least two post-ART PBMC samples. The sample here was unsorted PBMCs, taken 1.9 years after starting antiretroviral therapy. The sequence was collected from a young woman with HIV.

CDR3 bases: TGCGCCAGCAGCCAAGATGGGGGCTCACCCCTCCACTTT. Translated: CASSQDGGSPLHF. V and J are TRBV4-1 and TRBJ1-6; D is perhaps TRBD1 (6 bases). The V gene's germline CDR1 is MGHRA and CDR2 YSYEKL. V lost 0 bases, J lost 10 bases, and 7 bases lay in between. The CDR3 totals 13 residues.